This entry features one TCR beta chain sequence. Its specificity is unknown. From the 5' RACE reads, TCRdb lists one entry per CDR3 protein and no DNA. The repertoire table contains 300,000 to 450,000 distinct CDR3 sequences. The data are from a study of monozygotic twins with inflammatory bowel disease. Findings and caveats of the study: Findings did not support one strong IBD-associated signal or clonotype. Since immunosuppressive treatments differed, patient repertoires may have gained added variability.

The CDR3 is 16 amino acids. Germline V gene sequence: CDR1 PRHDT, CDR2 FYEKMQ (reference sequence). J is TRBJ2-3 and V is TRBV13; the D call of TRBD1 rests on TCRdb alone, since no DNA is present to check it. Sequenced: blood. This receptor was taken from a human donor with ulcerative colitis or Crohn's disease, or a healthy co-twin of an affected twin (not recorded which). The CDR3 loop is CASSPYTGGSTDTQYF.